This T cell receptor beta chain was sequenced during a study of cytomegalovirus exposure and HLA in healthy donors. General study results and limits: A prior analysis recorded that most TCR beta V segments were productive about 87% or about 30% of the time. Analyses of presence and absence presupposed an approximately uniform sequencing depth across donors. An analysis was carried out at a later point. It showed that HLA-associated TCR beta chains were more clonally expanded than equally common non-associated chains. Among CMV-associated TCR beta chains, most appeared HLA-restricted in a later analysis.

This clone came up a few times. Its antigen is unidentified. The PCR employed 60 Vbeta primers together with 13 Jbeta primers. Data came from immunoSEQ multiplex PCR; TCRdb stores just in-frame clones and leaves some out. Here the sample spans 220,000 or so clones, 70% to 80% being singletons. CDR3 size: 15 residues. Per germline, CDR1 MNHEY and CDR2 SVGAGI. The junction had 11 bases not matched to a gene; V was cut back by 7 bases and J by 3 bases. The clonotype was recovered from a woman aged 25-40 years in good health and CMV-seronegative. The sequencing input was PBMCs. The chain couples TRBV6-5 to TRBJ2-7; 8 nucleotides align to TRBD2. The CDR3 DNA follows: TGTGCCAGCACCCCTGGGGTAGCGGGGCTCTACGAGCAGTACTTC. It codes for CASTPGVAGLYEQYF.